This T cell receptor (beta chain) came from a study of cytomegalovirus exposure and HLA in healthy donors. CDR1 and CDR2 from the germline V gene are MDHEN and SYDVKM. The CDR3 is 22 amino acids. The V segment lost 5 bases and the J segment 4 bases; nucleotides outside the gene matches: 28. Primers for the PCR totalled 60 Vbeta and 13 Jbeta. TCRdb's table, derived via immunoSEQ multiplex PCR, lists solely in-frame clones and lacks some. The sample shows roughly 180,000 clones, around 80% of them seen only once. For this clone: Its cognate antigen is unknown.

Notes on the study in general: Cytomegalovirus status, reportedly, was diagnosed with high specificity and sensitivity by the classifier.

The TCR comes from a man aged 25 to 45 in good health and CMV-seropositive. Sequencing was performed on PBMCs. This chain joins TRBV28 and TRBJ2-2, with 7 bases fitting TRBD1. The DNA for the CDR3 is TGTGCCAGCAGTCCGGGACAGTTCTTCTACCACACTTCCGACACTTCCACCGGGGAGCTGTTTTTT. It specifies CASSPGQFFYHTSDTSTGELFF.